This T cell receptor (beta chain) was profiled in a study of T cell responses to AZD1222 COVID-19 vaccine (dated by TCRdb to the early 2020s). Concerning the study at large: AZD1222 recipients given second doses at about 4 weeks or at about 12 weeks were pooled, since spike-specific TCR depth and breadth were not found to differ between the two schedules. TCR sequencing was performed for 230 to 250 trial participants, of whom roughly 200 were given two doses of AZD1222 and some 26 were given two doses of MenACWY control vaccine. Trial participants were enrolled by age into 18-55, 56-69 and 70-plus year subgroups, with roughly 150, 30 and 60 TCR-sequenced participants respectively. Paper-wide results and their limitations: In the small 56-69-year group, the increase in depth fell short of significance, most likely because of low power. Conclusions about previously exposed vaccinees are limited, since just a handful of AZD1222 recipients were seropositive for SARS-CoV-2 at baseline. Spike-specific TCR breadth and depth rose significantly after two AZD1222 doses compared with day 0 and with MenACWY recipients. Participants were mostly white British, with more females than males. The authors suggested clonal diversity may have been underestimated. Epitopes outside the regions mutated in the B.1.351 and B.1.1.7 variants were reportedly recognized by nearly half of the unique spike-specific TCRs. CD4 TCRs associated with the vaccine covered the entire spike protein, and the dominant responses were in regions 160-218 and 743-854. Because no samples from the day 14 peak response were available, repertoires could be characterized only after the peak T cell response.

Relative to germline, V is missing 1 base and J is missing 1 base, with 5 bases of the junction outside any gene match. The CDR3 covers 16 residues, taking in both the cysteine and the phenylalanine. Only the CDR3 DNA is retained, 48 bases long and in frame from the first base. Reading the germline V gene (reference sequence) gives CDR1 SGHAT and CDR2 FQDESV. The CDR3 regions of human TCRbeta chains were analyzed by immunosequencing. In the authors' own workflow: Repertoire TCRs were matched against a reference library of SARS-CoV-2-specific TCRs generated with the MIRA antigen-specificity platform. Breadth meant the fraction of unique TCRs that were SARS-CoV-2-associated, whereas depth meant the fraction of total T cells that were SARS-CoV-2-associated. Each spike-specific TCR was assigned to its reactive spike region and to a CD4 or CD8 class using the MIRA data. Log10-transformed breadth and depth values were compared by one-way ANOVA with Sidak's multiple comparisons tests. TCRdb retrieved this table from immuneACCESS and kept in-frame rearrangements only. Not all clones are present; in checked studies, unresolved V genes account for under half, and no reason is known for the remainder. The V and J calls and clone size are taken from that table; D and trimming were inferred from the DNA. Present in this sample are approximately 140,000 clones, more than 80% of which were seen just once. The ten largest clonotypes hold approximately 3.1% of the sample.

The intended sense of this specimen's time point label: baseline before first vaccination. The vaccinee samples were drawn from two UK trials, COV001 and COV002, one of which was a single-blind randomized controlled phase 2/3 trial testing AZD1222 (ChAdOx1 nCoV-19) in healthy adults. Trial participant PBMC samples were collected at day 0 and day 28 after the second dose for TCRbeta chain sequencing. As to this clone: The antigen it binds to is not known. The record has no base qualities; no much larger clone is one base away.

Here the sequenced sample was peripheral blood, taken on day 0 of AZD1222 vaccination. The clonotype comes from an adult in good health. The sequence is built from TRBV11-1 and TRBJ1-1; 8 central nucleotides agree with TRBD1. CDR3 reads: CASSLVRDRRNTEAFF. The DNA sequence is given as TGTGCCAGCAGCTTAGTCCGGGACAGGAGGAACACTGAAGCTTTCTTT. Extended through the reference TRBV11-1 and TRBJ1-1 proteins, this CDR3 yields the full variable domain: EAEVAQSPRYKITEKSQAVAFWCDPISGHATLYWYRQILGQGPELLVQFQDESVVDDSQLPKDRFSAERLKGVDSTLKIQPAELGDSAMYLCASSLVRDRRNTEAFFGQGTRLTVV.